This T cell receptor beta chain emerged from a study of patients and donors after allogeneic stem cell transplantation. TCRdb re-analysed the RT-PCR reads in MiXCR, keeping a single row per CDR3 protein. This sample has over 150,000 distinct CDR3 sequences, with about 29% found just once. Germline V lookup: CDR1 MDHEN, CDR2 SYDVKM. The length of the CDR3 is 14 residues. The ends were cut back, 2 bases at V and 7 bases at J, with 15 bases in the middle. This sequence originates from a human donor who was either an allogeneic HSCT recipient or a stem cell or donor lymphocyte infusion donor (not recorded which). It is not recorded whose cells these are; they may come from a transplant donor. J is TRBJ2-7 and V is TRBV28, with D maybe TRBD2 (6 bases). The sequenced sample consisted of blood, either unsorted or a sorted T cell fraction (not recorded which). CDR3 loop: CASSLVPGAREQYF. The DNA for the CDR3 is TGTGCCAGCAGTTTAGTTCCGGGAGCGAGGGAGCAGTACTTC.